This T cell receptor (beta chain) was sequenced in a study of persistence of HIV-infected CD4 T cells. Study results and caveats: Rare CMV-responding cells carrying HIV-1 proviruses were not analyzed separately for TCR.

For this clone: What it binds is not known.

The libraries were made with immunoSEQ version 4 in survey mode. Clones were read by immunoSEQ multiplex PCR, and TCRdb kept only the in-frame ones, dropping some. The sample includes about 64,000 clones, about 77% of them seen just once. This CDR3 has 15 residues. Germline lookup yields CDR1 LGHDT and CDR2 YNNKEL (reference sequence). The ends lost 4 bases at V and 14 bases at J; junction bases unmatched: 13. Cells were stimulated with overlapping HIV-1 Gag 15-mer peptides. Sorted nonresponding memory CD4+ T cells were CD40L-negative, CD69-negative, CD45RO-high. These HIV-1-infected adults initiated suppressive ART in chronic infection.

Sample: CD4+ T cells sorted from PBMCs after approximately 19-hour stimulation, taken from a patient who received antiretroviral therapy. This TCR derives from an adult man with HIV who was CMV-seropositive. The V gene is TRBV3-1 (or the pseudogene TRBV3-2), the J gene TRBJ1-6, with TRBD1 identical over 8 bases. The DNA for the CDR3 is TGTGCCAGCAGCCCTTCTGGACAGGGATCCAGGACCCTCCACTTT. Protein sequence: CASSPSGQGSRTLHF.